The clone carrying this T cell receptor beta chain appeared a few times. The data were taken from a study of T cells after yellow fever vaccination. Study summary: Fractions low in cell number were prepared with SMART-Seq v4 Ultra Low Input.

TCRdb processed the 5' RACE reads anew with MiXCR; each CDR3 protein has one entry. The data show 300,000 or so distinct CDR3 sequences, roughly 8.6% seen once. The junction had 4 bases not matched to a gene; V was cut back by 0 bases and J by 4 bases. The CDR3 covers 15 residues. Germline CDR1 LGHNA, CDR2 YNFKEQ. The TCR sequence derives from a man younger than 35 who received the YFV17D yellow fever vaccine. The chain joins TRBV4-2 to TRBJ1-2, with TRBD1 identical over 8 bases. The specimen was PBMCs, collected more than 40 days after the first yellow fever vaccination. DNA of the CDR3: TGTGCCAGCAGCCAAGAGTGGACAGGGCCCTATGGCTACACCTTC. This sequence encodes CASSQEWTGPYGYTF.